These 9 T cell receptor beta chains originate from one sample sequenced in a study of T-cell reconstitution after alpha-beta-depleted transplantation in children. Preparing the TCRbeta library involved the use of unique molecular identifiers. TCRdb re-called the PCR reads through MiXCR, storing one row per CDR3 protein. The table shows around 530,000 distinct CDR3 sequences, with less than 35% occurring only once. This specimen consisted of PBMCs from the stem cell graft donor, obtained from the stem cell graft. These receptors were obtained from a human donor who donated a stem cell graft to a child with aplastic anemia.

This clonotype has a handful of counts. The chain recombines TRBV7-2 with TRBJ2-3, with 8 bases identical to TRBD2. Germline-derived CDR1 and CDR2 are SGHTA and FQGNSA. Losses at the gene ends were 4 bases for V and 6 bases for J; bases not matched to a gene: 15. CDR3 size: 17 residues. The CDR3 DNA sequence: TGTGCCAGCAGCTCCCGTGGGAGCGGGAGCTTCCGGGATACGCAGTATTTT. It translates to CASSSRGSGSFRDTQYF.

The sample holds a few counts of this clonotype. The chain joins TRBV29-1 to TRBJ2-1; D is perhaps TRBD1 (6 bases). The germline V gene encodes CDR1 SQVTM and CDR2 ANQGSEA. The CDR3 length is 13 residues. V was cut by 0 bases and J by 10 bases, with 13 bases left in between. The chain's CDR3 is CSVEDLRRGEQFF. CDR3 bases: TGCAGCGTTGAAGATCTTCGAAGGGGGGAGCAGTTCTTC.

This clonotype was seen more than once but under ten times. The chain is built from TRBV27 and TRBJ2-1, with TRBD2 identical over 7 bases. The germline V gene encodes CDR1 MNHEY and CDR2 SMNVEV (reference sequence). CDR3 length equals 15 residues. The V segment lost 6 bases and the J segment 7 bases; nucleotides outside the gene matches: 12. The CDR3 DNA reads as TGTGCCAGCAGCCAAGGGCTAGCGGAGGGGAATGAGCAGTTCTTC. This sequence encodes CASSQGLAEGNEQFF.

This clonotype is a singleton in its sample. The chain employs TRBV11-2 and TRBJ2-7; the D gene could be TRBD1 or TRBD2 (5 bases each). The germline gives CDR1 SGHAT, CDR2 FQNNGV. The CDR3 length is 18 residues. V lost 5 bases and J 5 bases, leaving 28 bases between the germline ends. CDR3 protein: CASSHEGPEHYSDHEQYF. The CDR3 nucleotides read TGTGCCAGCAGCCACGAGGGACCCGAGCATTACTCCGACCACGAGCAGTACTTC.

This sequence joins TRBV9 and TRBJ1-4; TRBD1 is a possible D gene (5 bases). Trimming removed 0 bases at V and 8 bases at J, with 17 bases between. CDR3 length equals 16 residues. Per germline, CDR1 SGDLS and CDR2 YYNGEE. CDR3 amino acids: CASSVDGGREGEKLFF. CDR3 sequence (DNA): TGTGCCAGCAGCGTAGATGGAGGCAGGGAAGGAGAAAAACTGTTTTTT.

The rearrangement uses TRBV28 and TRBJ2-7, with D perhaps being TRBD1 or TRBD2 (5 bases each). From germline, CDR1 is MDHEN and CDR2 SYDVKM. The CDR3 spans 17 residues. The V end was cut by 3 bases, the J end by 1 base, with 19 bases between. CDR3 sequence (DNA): TGTGCCAGCAGTTTTAACAGGAGGTCGGTCGCGTCCTACGAGCAGTACTTC. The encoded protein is CASSFNRRSVASYEQYF.

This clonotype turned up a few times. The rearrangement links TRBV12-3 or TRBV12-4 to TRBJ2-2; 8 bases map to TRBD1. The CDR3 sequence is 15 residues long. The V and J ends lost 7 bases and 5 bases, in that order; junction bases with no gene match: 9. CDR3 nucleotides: TGTGCCAGCACGTCCGGGACAGGTCTGACCGGGGAGCTGTTTTTT. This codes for CASTSGTGLTGELFF.

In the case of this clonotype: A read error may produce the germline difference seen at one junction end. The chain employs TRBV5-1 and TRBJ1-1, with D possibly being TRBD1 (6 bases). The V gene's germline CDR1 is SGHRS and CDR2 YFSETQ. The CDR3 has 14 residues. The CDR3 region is CASRLDSENTEAFF. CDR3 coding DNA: TGCGCCAGCAGGTTGGACAGCGAGAACACTGAAGCTTTCTTT.

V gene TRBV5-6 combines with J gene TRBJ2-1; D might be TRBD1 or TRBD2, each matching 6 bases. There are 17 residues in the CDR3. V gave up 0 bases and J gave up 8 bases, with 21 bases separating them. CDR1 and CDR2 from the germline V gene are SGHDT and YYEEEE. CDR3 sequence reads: CASSLGPQGGKPDEQFF. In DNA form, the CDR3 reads TGTGCCAGCAGCTTGGGACCACAGGGAGGTAAGCCGGATGAGCAGTTCTTC.